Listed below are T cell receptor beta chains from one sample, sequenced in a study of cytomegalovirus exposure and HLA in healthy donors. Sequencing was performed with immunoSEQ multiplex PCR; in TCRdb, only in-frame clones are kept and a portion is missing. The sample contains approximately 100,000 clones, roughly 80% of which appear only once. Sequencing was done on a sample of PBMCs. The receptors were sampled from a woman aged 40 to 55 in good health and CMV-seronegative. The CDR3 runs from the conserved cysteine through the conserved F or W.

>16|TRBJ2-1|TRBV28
CASSPATSGRGNEQFF
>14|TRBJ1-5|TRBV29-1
CSVVGHDSNQPQHF
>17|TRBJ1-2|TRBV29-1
CSVGERGRGGSSYGYTF
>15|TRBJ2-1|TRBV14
CASSPMGLAVNEQFF
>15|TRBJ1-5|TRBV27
CASSSYRSSVQPQHF
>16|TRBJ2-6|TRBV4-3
CASSQGPQAGANVLTF
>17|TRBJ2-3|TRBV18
CASSPPNQVLSTDTQYF
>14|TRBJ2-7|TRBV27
CASSFLLAVHEQYF
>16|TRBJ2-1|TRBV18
CASSPLSTSGVNEQFF
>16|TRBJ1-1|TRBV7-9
CASSWPNVRGNTEAFF
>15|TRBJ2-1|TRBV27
CASSLTRTSFDEQFF
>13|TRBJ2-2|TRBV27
CASSLAGAGELFF
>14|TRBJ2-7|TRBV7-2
CASSLRGQYYEQYF
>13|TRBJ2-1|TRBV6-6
CASSGTRSDEQFF
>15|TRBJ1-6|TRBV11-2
CASSLEGGPFSPLHF
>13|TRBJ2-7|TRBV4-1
CASSQVRGDEQYF
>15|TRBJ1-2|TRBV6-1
CASTKNRVQGYGYTF
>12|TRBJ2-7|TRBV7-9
CASSMGGYEQYF
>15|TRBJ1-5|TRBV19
CATKPQRTGYQPQHF
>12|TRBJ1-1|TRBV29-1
CSVEAESAEAFF
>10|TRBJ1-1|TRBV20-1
CSAWDIGAFF
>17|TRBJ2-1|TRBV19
CASSIMDLGRAYNEQFF
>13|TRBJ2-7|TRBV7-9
CASSLGVSYEQYF
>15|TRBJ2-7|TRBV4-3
CASSPSSLGSYEQYF
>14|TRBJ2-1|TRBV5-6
CASSPYGVYNEQFF
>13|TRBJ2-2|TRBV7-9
CASSPSRGGELFF
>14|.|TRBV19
CATRGQASSYEQYF
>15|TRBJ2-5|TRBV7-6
CASSGGRASQETQYF
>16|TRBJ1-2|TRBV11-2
CASSPLPGQGKYGYTF
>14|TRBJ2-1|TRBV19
CASSIWGRDNEQFF
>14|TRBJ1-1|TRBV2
CASSPGFPGTEAFF
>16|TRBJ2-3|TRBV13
CASSPGGYLATDTQYF
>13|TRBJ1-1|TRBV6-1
CASRGTGNTEAFF
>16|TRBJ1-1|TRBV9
CASSAGTGSMNTEAFF
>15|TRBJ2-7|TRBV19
CASSSPAGTGYEQYF
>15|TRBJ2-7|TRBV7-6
CASSPTSGSSYEQYF
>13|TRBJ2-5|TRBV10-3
CAISESNRETQYF
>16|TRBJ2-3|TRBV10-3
CAISEASGIWEDTQYF
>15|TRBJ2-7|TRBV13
CASSTGNRVGYEQYF
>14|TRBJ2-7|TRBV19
CASSTGTRNYEQYF
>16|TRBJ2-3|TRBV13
CASSGWLGGDTDTQYF
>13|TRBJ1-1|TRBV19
CAILDRLSGEAFF
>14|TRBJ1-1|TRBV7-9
CASSPGADRPQAFF
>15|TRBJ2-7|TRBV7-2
CASSFQQGALDEQYF
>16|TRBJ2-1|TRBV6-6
CASSSSTSGFYNEQFF
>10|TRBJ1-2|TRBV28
CASSFNGYTF